This T cell receptor (beta chain) was sequenced for a study of response to subunit inactivated influenza vaccine. Study-level points and caveats: Each seasonal influenza vaccination, the authors suggested, recruits few new T cells.

This clonotype was seen only a few times. Its antigen is unidentified. This CDR3 comprises 13 residues. CDR1 and CDR2 (germline): MDHEN, SYDVKM. V lost 7 bases to trimming and J lost 2 bases, with 11 bases between them. TCRdb reanalysed the RT-PCR reads using MiXCR and keeps one entry per CDR3 protein. The sample holds a few hundred thousand distinct CDR3 sequences, 14% seen once. The chain is built from TRBV28 and TRBJ1-2, with a possible D match to TRBD1 (5 bases). The source of this sequence is a man aged 50-60 years who received an inactivated influenza vaccine. The starting material was PBMCs from blood, obtained 12 days after vaccination. The CDR3 is CASTGGINYGYTF. In DNA form, the CDR3 reads TGTGCCAGCACCGGGGGGATCAACTATGGCTACACCTTC.